This T cell receptor beta chain originates from a study of blood T cell repertoires in COVID-19. Per the original data handling: Nucleated cell counts were estimated from reference gene primer amplification. The data were produced by immunoSEQ multiplex PCR, yet TCRdb's version contains in-frame clones alone and is incomplete. V and J calls and clone size are those listed in that table; D and trimming were worked out from the DNA. Of about 210,000 clones in the sample, about 80% were seen once. Trimming removed 4 bases from V and 2 bases from J; junction bases left unmatched: 4. Germline V CDR1 and CDR2: ENHRY, SYGVKD. This CDR3 has 15 amino acids. This clone was seen a handful of times.

The receptor comes from a woman aged 40 to 55 with active or convalescent COVID-19. Material: peripheral blood. J is TRBJ2-1 and V is TRBV10-3; 8 nucleotides match TRBD2. CDR3 bases: TGTGCCATCAGTGCGCCCGGGGGGGCCTACAATGAGCAGTTCTTC. Translation gives CAISAPGGAYNEQFF.